This TCR beta chain stems from a study of neurological immune-mediated disorders. The unsorted libraries were prepared from 2 million PBMCs (stored at -80 C). Study-wide findings and caveats: Subjects shared no identical expanded-clone CDR3 amino acid sequences, suggesting private TCR-beta repertoires in all groups.

Every sequencing run gave over 190 million TCR-beta sequences, taken from 15-18 subjects. TCRdb used MiXCR to reprocess the 5' RACE reads, holding one entry per CDR3 protein. The sample has about 27,000 distinct CDR3 sequences; around 21% are singletons. In this sample, this clonotype turned up many times. Its specificity is not known. Germline V gene data show CDR1 as SGHTA and CDR2 as FQGNSA. There are 14 residues in the CDR3. V was cut by 1 base and J by 5 bases, with 10 bases left in between. The V gene is TRBV7-2, the J gene TRBJ2-3; D may correspond to TRBD1 or TRBD2 (5 bases each). The sequence was collected from a woman aged 55-70 years in good health. The sequenced sample consisted of PBMCs. DNA of the CDR3: TGTGCCAGCAGCTTAGACGGGGCAGGAGATACGCAGTATTTT. Translation gives CASSLDGAGDTQYF.